Below, one T cell receptor beta chain is given with its context. The germline V gene encodes CDR1 SGHAT and CDR2 FQDESV (reference sequence). There are 17 residues in the CDR3. Trimming removed 2 bases from V and 0 bases from J; junction bases left unmatched: 5. This entry belongs to a study of technical replicates of blood from several donors. Sequenced by immunoSEQ multiplex PCR; TCRdb stores in-frame clones only, minus some. The table records almost 90,000 clones, approximately 93% of them present only once. This receptor was identified in a human donor in good health. The rearrangement joins TRBV11-1 to TRBJ2-1; 9 bases match TRBD1. The material sequenced was T cells isolated from PBMCs. This CDR3 reads CASSLRTGVSSYNEQFF. For the CDR3, the DNA is TGTGCCAGCAGCTTACGGACAGGGGTCAGCTCCTACAATGAGCAGTTCTTC.